Shown below are 27 T cell receptor beta chains from a single sample sequenced in a study of T-cell reconstitution after alpha-beta-depleted transplantation in children. As it was prepared, the TCRbeta library received unique molecular identifiers. TCRdb reanalysed the PCR reads using MiXCR and keeps one entry per CDR3 protein. The sample includes about 980,000 distinct CDR3 sequences, about 29% seen only once; the top ten take 28%. The input for sequencing was PBMCs, mostly from graft donor cells, taken 360 days after TCRalphabeta/CD19-depleted stem cell transplant. Source of these receptors: a boy in the first two years of life who had a stem cell transplant for SCID, so the T cells may come from the graft donor.

The rearrangement links TRBV4-1 to TRBJ2-7; 7 bases map to TRBD1. Germline V lookup: CDR1 MGHRA, CDR2 YSYEKL. J gave up 2 bases and V 2 bases, and 6 bases lay outside the gene matches. This CDR3 comprises 15 residues. The DNA for the CDR3 is TGCGCCAGCAGCCAACCCGGACAGGAGACCTACGAGCAGTACTTC. Its translation is CASSQPGQETYEQYF.

The gene calls are TRBV5-5 and TRBJ2-2, with 10 bases aligning to TRBD1. The CDR3 loop spans 16 amino acids. Trimming at V came to 1 base and at J to 3 bases, leaving 3 bases not matched to a gene. CDR1 and CDR2 (germline): SGHKS, YYEKEE (reference sequence). The CDR3 loop reads CASSLPDRGDTGELFF. DNA of the CDR3: TGTGCCAGCAGCTTGCCGGACAGGGGGGACACCGGGGAGCTGTTTTTT.

The chain carries TRBV5-1 and TRBJ1-1; unclear D gene. V was trimmed by 3 bases and J by 1 base, leaving 16 bases between them. Germline V CDR1 and CDR2: SGHRS, YFSETQ. This CDR3 region has 16 residues. The CDR3 spells CASSYRGSPGNTEAFF. The CDR3 DNA follows: TGCGCCAGCAGCTACCGCGGTAGTCCAGGGAACACTGAAGCTTTCTTT.

This clonotype has just a few counts. The chain carries TRBV12-3 or TRBV12-4 and TRBJ1-6; D is unclear. Trimming took off 7 bases at V and 10 bases at J, with 14 bases between the two ends. The CDR3 length is 13 residues. CDR3 amino acids: CASTLDPGSPLHF. The CDR3 coding sequence is TGTGCCAGCACCTTAGACCCCGGGTCACCCCTCCACTTT.

The chain joins TRBV5-1 to TRBJ2-6; no clear D gene. The CDR3 totals 17 residues. Germline loops: CDR1 SGHRS, CDR2 YFSETQ. V was cut by 1 base and J by 0 bases, with 11 bases left in between. The CDR3, as DNA: TGCGCCAGCAGCTTGACGTTCCCCTCCTCTGGGGCCAACGTCCTGACTTTC. This sequence encodes CASSLTFPSSGANVLTF.

This clonotype was recorded a few times. The genes are TRBV12-3 or TRBV12-4 and TRBJ2-5, with 8 bases that match TRBD2. The J segment lost 5 bases and the V segment lost 5 bases, leaving 10 bases of the junction unmatched. The CDR3 totals 15 residues. The CDR3 DNA reads as TGTGCCAGCAGTGCCAGACTAGCGCCCGGGGAGACCCAGTACTTC. Translation: CASSARLAPGETQYF.

The rearrangement links TRBV29-1 to TRBJ1-2; TRBD1 aligns across 7 bases. The V gene end was trimmed by 2 bases and the J gene end by 8 bases; junction bases not matched to a gene: 8. The germline V gene has CDR1 SQVTM and CDR2 ANQGSEA. This CDR3 region has 13 residues. CDR3 protein: CSVEREGAGGYTF. In DNA form, the CDR3 reads TGCAGCGTTGAAAGGGAGGGGGCGGGAGGCTACACCTTC.

The chain has TRBV20-1 and TRBJ1-5; D unresolved. The CDR3 contains 12 residues. The germline V gene has CDR1 DFQATT and CDR2 SNEGSKA (reference sequence). V was pared by 0 bases and J by 9 bases, with 9 bases between. The CDR3 here is CSARDEWSPQHF. CDR3 sequence (DNA): TGCAGTGCTAGAGATGAATGGTCGCCCCAGCATTTT.

The CDR3 is CASSLNTRGVNEQFF. The CDR3 bases are TGTGCCAGCAGCTTAAACACTAGGGGGGTAAATGAGCAGTTCTTC. The chain uses TRBV7-3 and TRBJ2-1; D assignment may be TRBD1 or TRBD2 (6 bases each). The CDR3 totals 15 residues. The V and J ends lost 1 base and 7 bases respectively, with 14 bases between them. From germline, CDR1 is SGHTA and CDR2 FQGTGA.

V usage is TRBV18 and J usage is TRBJ2-5; D is uncertain. The CDR3 totals 16 residues. V lost 6 bases and J lost 1, with 18 bases in between. The germline gives CDR1 KGHSH, CDR2 LQKENI. CDR3 DNA sequence: TGTGCCAGCTCCCCCCTTCGGAGAGCATTCCAAGAGACCCAGTACTTC. Translation: CASSPLRRAFQETQYF.

The CDR3 sequence is CASSYTGGPSGNTIYF. The CDR3 nucleotides are TGTGCCAGCAGTTACACCGGGGGCCCCTCTGGAAACACCATATATTTT. The chain is built from TRBV6-5 and TRBJ1-3; D perhaps matches TRBD1 (6 bases). V lost 2 bases and J 0 bases, leaving 11 bases between the germline ends. The germline CDR1 and CDR2 sequences are MNHEY and SVGAGI. The CDR3 sequence is 16 residues long.

This clonotype was counted only a few times. The V call is TRBV6-2 or TRBV6-3, the J call TRBJ2-1, with D unclear. Germline V gene sequence: CDR1 MNHEY, CDR2 SVGEGT. V lost 7 bases to trimming and J lost 8 bases, with 21 bases between them. The length of the CDR3 is 15 residues. This CDR3 reads CASIPEAGPLYEQFF. In DNA form, the CDR3 reads TGTGCCAGCATTCCAGAGGCCGGCCCCCTATATGAGCAGTTCTTC.

CDR3 nucleotides: TGTGCCAGCAGCTCAACAGGGGGGATCACAGATACGCAGTATTTT. It is translated as CASSSTGGITDTQYF. The V and J genes are TRBV7-9 and TRBJ2-3; 8 nucleotides align to TRBD1. From germline, CDR1 is SEHNR and CDR2 FQNEAQ (reference sequence). There are 15 residues in the CDR3. Trimming removed 4 bases from V and 2 bases from J; junction bases left unmatched: 5.

This rearrangement joins TRBV24-1 to TRBJ2-1; D ambiguous. Trimming took 3 bases from V and 6 from J, leaving 11 bases between them. Germline loops: CDR1 KGHDR, CDR2 SFDVKD. The CDR3 loop spans 14 amino acids. The CDR3 is CATSDPRLTNEQFF. For the CDR3, the DNA is TGTGCCACCAGTGATCCCCGACTTACCAATGAGCAGTTCTTC.

The chain recombines TRBV6-6 with TRBJ2-2; D might be TRBD2 (6 bases). This CDR3 contains 13 residues. CDR1 is MNHNY, CDR2 SVGAGI, per germline (reference sequence). Trimming pared 2 bases from V and 8 bases from J, leaving 9 bases between. The CDR3 nucleotides are TGTGCCAGCAGTTACGAGGAGGGGGGGGAGCTGTTTTTT. It translates to CASSYEEGGELFF.

This clonotype was observed at least ten times. The DNA of the CDR3 is TGCAGCGTTGCGCCCCTGAACACTGAAGCTTTCTTT. This gives the protein CSVAPLNTEAFF. The V and J genes are TRBV29-1 and TRBJ1-1; D unclear. Between the trimmed V and J ends, which lost 4 bases and 0 bases, there was a span of 6 bases. Looked up from germline, CDR1 is SQVTM and CDR2 is ANQGSEA. The CDR3 consists of 12 residues.

This clonotype was picked up a small number of times. The chain couples TRBV20-1 to TRBJ1-4; D is perhaps TRBD1 (6 bases). V shed 6 bases and J shed 4 bases, with 12 bases lying between them. This CDR3 region has 13 residues. The germline V gene has CDR1 DFQATT and CDR2 SNEGSKA (reference sequence). In DNA, the CDR3 is TGCAGTGCCCGGGACATCGGTAATGAAAAACTGTTTTTT. Protein: CSARDIGNEKLFF.

The rearrangement joins TRBV3-1 to TRBJ1-1; no reliable D call. The CDR3 runs 13 residues. Germline V CDR1 and CDR2: LGHDT, YNNKEL (reference sequence). V lost 4 bases, J lost 8 bases, and 14 bases lay in between. This CDR3 is CASSPRYTQEAFF. The CDR3 coding sequence is TGTGCCAGCAGCCCCCGATACACGCAGGAAGCTTTCTTT.

The rearrangement uses TRBV12-3 or TRBV12-4 and TRBJ1-5; no clear D gene. V was pared by 1 base and J by 6 bases, with 10 bases between. CDR3 length equals 14 residues. Written as DNA, the CDR3 is TGTGCCAGCAGTTTAGATTTGCGGGCTCAGCCCCAGCATTTT. This encodes CASSLDLRAQPQHF.

V gene TRBV2 combines with J gene TRBJ2-2; D possibly uses TRBD1 or TRBD2 (5 bases each). V was clipped by 4 bases and J by 6 bases, with 9 bases between them. The CDR3 extends over 13 amino acids. Looked up from germline, CDR1 is SNHLY and CDR2 is FYNNEI. CDR3 bases: TGTGCCAGCAGTGTGGGGGAAGCCGGGGAGCTGTTTTTT. Translation: CASSVGEAGELFF.

This clonotype was seen a handful of times. V and J are TRBV24-1 and TRBJ2-3; a possible D gene is TRBD1 (6 bases). The CDR3 has 13 residues. Germline V gene lookup returns CDR1 KGHDR and CDR2 SFDVKD. Trimming removed 5 bases from V and 5 bases from J, with 10 bases in between. CDR3 region: CATSVGGGDTQYF. CDR3 nucleotides: TGTGCCACCAGTGTTGGGGGCGGAGATACGCAGTATTTT.

The genes are TRBV15 and TRBJ2-1; perhaps TRBD2 as D (6 bases). Germline CDR1 and CDR2: LNHNV and YYDKDF (reference sequence). The CDR3 loop spans 16 amino acids. Trimming left V 3 bases short and J 8 bases short, with 20 bases between. CDR3 region: CATSREDYRLGDEQFF. CDR3 coding DNA: TGTGCCACCAGCAGGGAGGACTACCGCCTAGGGGATGAGCAGTTCTTC.

V gene TRBV28 combines with J gene TRBJ1-4; TRBD1 matches 7 bases. The CDR3 is made up of 18 amino acids. From germline, CDR1 is MDHEN and CDR2 SYDVKM. V shed 8 bases and J 2 bases; nucleotides not matched to a gene: 17. The DNA for the CDR3 is TGTGCCAGCGGGCGTGTGGGACAGAAGACTTCCACTAATGAAAAACTGTTTTTT. Protein: CASGRVGQKTSTNEKLFF. The full variable domain, its missing parts supplied by reference TRBV28 and TRBJ1-4, is DVKVTQSSRYLVKRTGEKVFLECVQDMDHENMFWYRQDPGLGLRLIYFSYDVKMKEKGDIPEGYSVSREKKERFSLILESASTNQTSMYLCASGRVGQKTSTNEKLFFGSGTQLSVL.

This clonotype was observed a few times. The V call is TRBV29-1, the J call TRBJ1-2; D is ambiguous. V was pared by 4 bases and J by 4 bases, with 10 bases between. From germline, CDR1 is SQVTM and CDR2 ANQGSEA. The CDR3 is made up of 12 amino acids. CDR3 sequence (DNA): TGCAGCGTTGGGGCGGATTCCTATGGCTACACCTTC. This encodes CSVGADSYGYTF.

This clonotype was detected a few times. In DNA form, the CDR3 reads TGTGCCAGCAGTGAGTTTTTGGGGGGCAATCAGCCCCAGCATTTT. Translating it yields CASSEFLGGNQPQHF. The rearrangement uses TRBV6-1 and TRBJ1-5, with D possibly matching TRBD1 (5 bases). Germline loops: CDR1 MNHNS, CDR2 SASEGT. The V and J ends lost 3 bases and 2 bases respectively, with 11 bases between them. The length of the CDR3 is 15 residues.

The table lists this clonotype with a few counts. The chain joins TRBV20-1 to TRBJ1-1, with TRBD1 matching over 7 bases. The V gene's germline CDR1 is DFQATT and CDR2 SNEGSKA (reference sequence). This CDR3 is 14 amino acids long. The J segment lost 2 bases and the V segment lost 2 bases, leaving 5 bases of the junction unmatched. Here the CDR3 DNA reads TGCAGTGCTAGATGGACAGGAACTAACACTGAAGCTTTCTTT. Protein product: CSARWTGTNTEAFF.

This clonotype was picked up a small number of times. The chain combines TRBV12-3 or TRBV12-4 with TRBJ2-6; possible D gene TRBD1, 6 bases. The CDR3 spans 15 residues. The V end was cut by 5 bases, the J end by 4 bases, with 12 bases between. CDR3 protein: CASSHTGPGANVLTF. In DNA form, the CDR3 reads TGTGCCAGCAGTCATACAGGGCCCGGGGCCAACGTCCTGACTTTC.